These T cell receptor beta chains were read from a single sample in a study of T cell repertoires in cytomegalovirus infection. Via MiXCR, TCRdb re-called the reads, giving one row per CDR3 protein. In the table there are about 900,000 distinct CDR3 sequences, approximately 31% of which are singletons. No antigen is known for these receptors. The sample was cultured CD8+ T cells from PBMCs, taken from culture after CMV antigen stimulation. The receptors stem from a human donor in good health (CMV status not recorded). Some clones in this sample may be carry-over from other donors' samples. Both conserved end residues are part of each CDR3. Each record gives: CDR3 length, clone size, D gene, V gene, J gene, CDR3 DNA, CDR3 protein. The D gene is left open where the match is weak. Only part of the rows carry a size: once, few, many, or a class if the clone is expanded.

12,-,-,TRBV7-9,TRBJ2-1,TGTGCCAGCAGCGAAAGGTGGGGTGAGCAGTTCTTC,CASSERWGEQFF
15,few,TRBD1,TRBV20-1,TRBJ1-5,TGCAGTGCTAGGGACAGGGCGGGGGTCAATCAGCCCCAGCATTTT,CSARDRAGVNQPQHF
15,-,-,TRBV19,TRBJ2-1,TGTGCCAGTAGTATTGGGGGCGGTATATACAATGAGCAGTTCTTC,CASSIGGGIYNEQFF
15,few,-,TRBV7-3,TRBJ2-6,TGTGCCAGCAGCGAGCTCTGGTCTGGGGCCAACGTCCTGACTTTC,CASSELWSGANVLTF
17,few,TRBD1,TRBV7-9,TRBJ1-1,TGTGCCAGCAGCCCCTTTGGGACAGGGGGCGCGGACACTGAAGCTTTCTTT,CASSPFGTGGADTEAFF
16,-,-,TRBV5-4,TRBJ2-1,TGTGCCAGCAGCTCCCTCACGGGGGCTCTCCCCAATGAGCAGTTCTTC,CASSSLTGALPNEQFF
15,-,-,TRBV6-9,TRBJ1-5,TGTACCAGCAGTTCCCTTAAGGGAGGGAGTCAGCCCCAGCATTTT,CTSSSLKGGSQPQHF
15,-,-,TRBV14,TRBJ1-2,TGTGCCAGCAGCCATGGCAGCAGGTCCGCTCGGGGCTACACCTTC,CASSHGSRSARGYTF
17,-,-,TRBV19,TRBJ2-1,TGTGCCAGTAGTACGACTTGGGGCCCGTCGCCCTACAATGAGCAGTTCTTC,CASSTTWGPSPYNEQFF
16,-,-,TRBV12-3/TRBV12-4,TRBJ1-1,TGTGCCAGCAGTCCCATTGAAAGAGTTTTGAACACTGAAGCTTTCTTT,CASSPIERVLNTEAFF
14,-,-,TRBV10-3,TRBJ2-1,TGTGCCATCAGTGAGTCGATGGGGGACAATGAGCAGTTCTTC,CAISESMGDNEQFF
15,-,TRBD1,TRBV6-5,TRBJ1-5,TGTGCCAGCAGTTACGGGTCAGGGGGAAATCAGCCCCAGCATTTT,CASSYGSGGNQPQHF
16,many,TRBD1,TRBV7-2,TRBJ2-3,TGTGCCAGCAGCTTAGAACACAGGGGGCAATCAGATACGCAGTATTTT,CASSLEHRGQSDTQYF
14,few,-,TRBV4-1,TRBJ1-1,TGCGCCAGCAGCCCGCACGCCCCGAACACTGAAGCTTTCTTT,CASSPHAPNTEAFF
14,-,-,TRBV19,TRBJ1-5,TGTGCCAGTATTGGGCCAGGGATTAATCAGCCCCAGCATTTT,CASIGPGINQPQHF
14,-,-,TRBV6-2/TRBV6-3,TRBJ2-1,TGTGCCAGCAGTACCGGACCCACCTCCGATGAGCAGTTCTTC,CASSTGPTSDEQFF
12,-,-,TRBV10-3,TRBJ2-2,TGTGCCATCAGTGAGCACACCGGGGAGCTGTTTTTT,CAISEHTGELFF
17,-,TRBD2,TRBV2,TRBJ2-1,TGTGCCAGCAGTGGGCTACTAGCGAGTAGCTCCTACAATGAGCAGTTCTTC,CASSGLLASSSYNEQFF
12,few,-,TRBV25-1,TRBJ2-2,TGTGCCAGCAGTGAATTCACCGGGGAGCTGTTTTTT,CASSEFTGELFF
14,many,TRBD1,TRBV24-1,TRBJ2-1,TGTGCCACCAGTGACTACAGGGGCTACAATGAGCAGTTCTTC,CATSDYRGYNEQFF
19,few,TRBD1,TRBV7-8,TRBJ1-6,TGTGCCAGCAGCCCTCGAGGGGGGACAGATAGCTCCTATAATTCACCCCTCCACTTT,CASSPRGGTDSSYNSPLHF
14,many,TRBD1,TRBV7-9,TRBJ2-7,TGTGCCAGCAGTACGACAGGGGCACGGTACGAGCAGTACTTC,CASSTTGARYEQYF
14,few,-,TRBV28,TRBJ1-2,TGTGCCAGCAGTTTATGGGACACGAACTATGGCTACACCTTC,CASSLWDTNYGYTF
16,few,-,TRBV7-6,TRBJ2-5,TGTGCCAGCAGCGACGGGAACTTCGGGGGTTATGAGACCCAGTACTTC,CASSDGNFGGYETQYF
15,-,-,TRBV19,TRBJ1-3,TGTGCCAGTAGTATCACGGAGAATCCTGGAAACACCATATATTTT,CASSITENPGNTIYF
14,-,TRBD1,TRBV6-5,TRBJ2-7,TGTGCCAGCAGGCCGGGACAGGGGGTTTACGAGCAGTACTTC,CASRPGQGVYEQYF
17,-,TRBD2,TRBV6-6,TRBJ2-2,TGTGCCAGCACCGACAGGCTAGCGGGGGGGCTGGCCGGGGAGCTGTTTTTT,CASTDRLAGGLAGELFF
16,-,TRBD1,TRBV6-5,TRBJ2-2,TGTGCCAGCAGTTTCCGACAGGGAATTAACACCGGGGAGCTGTTTTTT,CASSFRQGINTGELFF
15,many,-,TRBV4-1,TRBJ2-2,TGCGCCAGCAGCCCCGGTCCAGAGGGCACCGGGGAGCTGTTTTTT,CASSPGPEGTGELFF
16,few,TRBD1,TRBV6-6,TRBJ2-5,TGTGCCAGCAGTTACTCGGGACAGGGTATTCGAGAGACCCAGTACTTC,CASSYSGQGIRETQYF
18,many,-,TRBV7-8,TRBJ2-5,TGTGCCAGCAGCTTAGTAGTATCCAGAAGACCAGGACAAGAGACCCAGTACTTC,CASSLVVSRRPGQETQYF
16,few,TRBD1,TRBV7-9,TRBJ2-5,TGTGCCAGCAGCCCTCGGACAGGGGGCTACCTCGAGACCCAGTACTTC,CASSPRTGGYLETQYF
17,-,-,TRBV7-8,TRBJ2-5,TGTGCCAGCAGCTCGGAAATAACTACCAAGAGATCATGGACCCAGTACTTC,CASSSEITTKRSWTQYF
14,-,-,TRBV4-1,TRBJ2-2,TGCGCCAGCAGCCTGGACTGGGACACCGGGGAGCTGTTTTTT,CASSLDWDTGELFF
14,few,TRBD2,TRBV7-6,TRBJ2-1,TGTGCCAGCAGCCCCGCAACTAGCGGAAATGAGCAGTTCTTC,CASSPATSGNEQFF
15,-,TRBD2,TRBV5-8,TRBJ2-1,TGTGCCAGCAGCCCTTTGGGGGGGACTGGGAATGAGCAGTTCTTC,CASSPLGGTGNEQFF
14,few,TRBD1,TRBV10-3,TRBJ2-1,TGTGCCATCGGCACAGGGGACAGCTTGACCCGGCAGTTCTTC,CAIGTGDSLTRQFF
19,-,TRBD1,TRBV5-1,TRBJ2-6,TGCGCCAGCAGCTTGGTAGGGGACAGGGAATCCTCTGGGGCCAACGTCCTGACTTTC,CASSLVGDRESSGANVLTF
15,few,-,TRBV6-1,TRBJ1-1,TGTGCCAGCAGTGCGCCGTTCCGGACAGCGGGTGAAGCTTTCTTT,CASSAPFRTAGEAFF
15,few,-,TRBV6-5,TRBJ2-5,TGTGCCAGCAGTTACTCGACGTACACTATGGAGACCCAGTACTTC,CASSYSTYTMETQYF
15,-,-,TRBV20-1,TRBJ2-1,TGCAGTGCTCCCCCTGGGGCGGGGTCCTACAATGAGCAGTTCTTC,CSAPPGAGSYNEQFF
11,few,TRBD1,TRBV7-9,TRBJ2-7,TGTGCCAGCAGCTTAGGACAGGGCACGTACTTC,CASSLGQGTYF